This T cell receptor beta chain was obtained from a study of cytomegalovirus exposure and HLA in healthy donors. Study outcomes and limitations: As a later analysis revealed, the rate of TCR association differed by HLA locus, with DRB1 most and HLA-C fewest. Later genetic work tied a missense DCLRE1C variant to beta-chain V and J trimming. The authors enumerated some 170 TCR beta chains as linked to cytomegalovirus.

The CDR3 extends over 15 amino acids. With V trimmed by 4 bases and J by 2 bases, 6 bases remained unmatched. From germline, CDR1 is MNHNS and CDR2 SASEGT. Note on this clone: Its antigen is as yet unknown.

60 Vbeta and 13 Jbeta primers were used in PCR. The repertoire was sequenced with immunoSEQ multiplex PCR; TCRdb's copy has only in-frame clones and lacks some. The sample includes 110,000 or so clones, 70% to 90% seen only once; the top ten take about 1.8%. The sequencing sample was made of PBMCs. This TCR was sampled from a middle-aged man in good health and CMV-seronegative. The chain uses TRBV6-1 and TRBJ2-7; 9 nucleotides match TRBD1. The CDR3 spells CASSAQGATPYEQYF. In DNA, the CDR3 is TGTGCCAGCAGTGCACAGGGGGCGACCCCCTACGAGCAGTACTTC.